One sample yielded the 26 T cell receptor beta chains listed below, sequenced in a study of long-term antiretroviral therapy in people with HIV. They ran version v3.0 of the immunoSEQ assay at survey level. TCRdb's copy holds only in-frame clones and misses some; the assay was immunoSEQ multiplex PCR. The repertoire holds about 23,000 clones, approximately 85% seen once, with approximately 7.7% in the top ten. The input for sequencing was unsorted PBMCs, taken 1.5 years after starting antiretroviral therapy. The receptors were sampled from a man aged 30-40 years with HIV.

In DNA form, the CDR3 reads TGTGCCAGCAGCTCAACAGCTAACTATGGCTACACCTTC. It codes for CASSSTANYGYTF. The genes are TRBV28 and TRBJ1-2; D is undetermined. This CDR3 contains 13 residues. CDR1 is MDHEN and CDR2 is SYDVKM in the germline V gene. V lost 6 bases and J 0 bases, leaving 8 bases between the germline ends.

The chain recombines TRBV4-3 with TRBJ1-1, with a tentative D call TRBD1 (6 bases). V was clipped by 0 bases and J by 4 bases, with 9 bases between them. CDR3 length: 14 amino acids. Germline assignment: CDR1 LGHNA and CDR2 YSLEER. For the CDR3, the DNA is TGCGCCAGCAGCCAAGATCGAGGGGGCACTGAAGCTTTCTTT. The encoded protein is CASSQDRGGTEAFF.

The chain has TRBV4-3 and TRBJ2-7; 8 nucleotides agree with TRBD2. The V gene's germline CDR1 is LGHNA and CDR2 YSLEER. V was pared by 0 bases and J by 4 bases, with 5 bases of the junction left unmatched. CDR3 length: 15 residues. CDR3 in amino acids: CASSQDSSGGYEQYF. The CDR3 region has the DNA TGCGCCAGCAGCCAAGATTCCAGCGGGGGATACGAGCAGTACTTC.

The chain links TRBV2 to TRBJ1-1; D unclear. The CDR3 totals 13 residues. Germline-derived CDR1 and CDR2 are SNHLY and FYNNEI. V was clipped by 1 base and J by 1 base, with 4 bases between them. The CDR3 region has the DNA TGTGCCAGCAGTGAAGACCGGAACACTGAAGCTTTCTTT. It is translated as CASSEDRNTEAFF.

The chain is built from TRBV7-2 and TRBJ2-5; 7 bases are shared with TRBD2. The CDR3 length is 15 residues. V lost 0 bases and J lost 1; bases outside the gene matches: 2. Germline V gene data show CDR1 as SGHTA and CDR2 as FQGNSA. The CDR3, as DNA: TGTGCCAGCAGCTTAGCGGGACTACCCCAAGAGACCCAGTACTTC. Translated: CASSLAGLPQETQYF.

J is TRBJ2-3 and V is TRBV7-2; the D gene is possibly TRBD1 (6 bases). Between the trimmed V and J ends, which lost 4 bases and 5 bases, there was a span of 13 bases. Germline CDR1 and CDR2: SGHTA and FQGNSA. CDR3 length equals 14 residues. The CDR3, as DNA: TGTGCCAGCAGCTACGACCCACAGGGAGATACGCAGTATTTT. Protein product: CASSYDPQGDTQYF.

This chain connects TRBV2 to TRBJ1-2; 7 bases are shared with TRBD1. V shed 10 bases and J 4 bases; nucleotides not matched to a gene: 12. In germline, CDR1 is SNHLY, CDR2 FYNNEI. CDR3 length: 14 amino acids. Here the CDR3 DNA reads TGTGCCACCAACCCAAGGACAGGCTTCTATGGCTACACCTTC. Translated: CATNPRTGFYGYTF.

The chain carries TRBV27 and TRBJ1-2; possible D gene TRBD1, 6 bases. Germline V lookup: CDR1 MNHEY, CDR2 SMNVEV (reference sequence). The CDR3 length is 14 residues. The ends were cut back, 5 bases at V and 5 bases at J, with 15 bases in the middle. The CDR3 sequence is CASSPGTGIYGYTF. For the CDR3, the DNA is TGTGCCAGCAGTCCTGGTACAGGGATTTATGGCTACACCTTC.

This clone was observed a handful of times. The chain combines TRBV7-2 with TRBJ1-4, with 8 bases that match TRBD1. Germline-derived CDR1 and CDR2 are SGHTA and FQGNSA. This CDR3 region has 14 residues. Unmatched junction bases numbered 3, after V lost 3 bases and J lost 6 bases. The CDR3 nucleotides read TGTGCCAGCAGCTTGAACAGGGGGGATGAAAAACTGTTTTTT. Amino acid sequence: CASSLNRGDEKLFF.

By sample fraction, this clone is medium-sized. The sample holds other DNA sequences that translate to the same CDR3. This rearrangement joins TRBV6-6 to TRBJ1-5; D gene unclear. The CDR3 runs to 13 residues. Trimming removed 4 bases at V and 1 base at J, with 5 bases between. CDR1 is MNHNY, CDR2 SVGAGI, per germline (reference sequence). The CDR3 DNA is TGTGCCAGCAGTTCTGCCAGCAATCAGCCCCAGCATTTT. Protein product: CASSSASNQPQHF.

This clone showed up just once. This chain connects TRBV30 to TRBJ2-3, with 9 bases matching TRBD1. Looked up from germline, CDR1 is GTSNPN and CDR2 is SVGIG (reference sequence). The CDR3 consists of 15 residues. J gave up 3 bases and V 0 bases, and 4 bases lay outside the gene matches. CDR3 loop: CAWSVGTGMTDTQYF. Written as DNA, the CDR3 is TGTGCCTGGAGTGTAGGGACAGGGATGACAGATACGCAGTATTTT. Full variable domain (remainder filled in from reference TRBV30 and TRBJ2-3): SQTIHQWPATLVQPVGSPLSLECTVEGTSNPNLYWYRQAAGRGLQLLFYSVGIGQISSEVPQNLSASRPQDRQFILSSKKLLLSDSGFYLCAWSVGTGMTDTQYFGPGTRLTVL.

CDR3: CASSPPGQGGGEQYF. The CDR3, as DNA: TGTGCCAGCAGCCCCCCGGGACAGGGAGGCGGCGAGCAGTACTTC. This chain uses TRBV14 with TRBJ2-7, with 9 nucleotides matching TRBD1. V shed 4 bases, J shed 6 bases, and the junction held 10 bases outside the gene matches. Looked up from germline, CDR1 is SGHDN and CDR2 is FVKESK. This CDR3 spans 15 amino acids.

The gene calls are TRBV4-3 and TRBJ1-5; the D is unclear. Trimming stripped 0 bases from V and 7 bases from J, with 7 bases between. Germline V gene lookup returns CDR1 LGHNA and CDR2 YSLEER. CDR3 length equals 13 residues. The CDR3 DNA is TGCGCCAGCAGCCAAGACACGTTCCAGCCCCAGCATTTT. The encoded protein is CASSQDTFQPQHF.

This clone was found a few times. The chain uses TRBV15 and TRBJ2-7; weak D call: TRBD1 (6 bases). The germline V gene encodes CDR1 LNHNV and CDR2 YYDKDF (reference sequence). Trimming pared 1 base from V and 0 bases from J, leaving 7 bases between. CDR3 length: 14 amino acids. CDR3 in amino acids: CATSRGTASYEQYF. In DNA, the CDR3 is TGTGCCACCAGCAGAGGGACAGCCTCCTACGAGCAGTACTTC.

Only a few counts were recorded for this clone. V and J are TRBV12-5 and TRBJ1-3; possibly TRBD1 for D (5 bases). The CDR3 runs to 14 residues. Germline assignment: CDR1 LGHNT and CDR2 FRNRAP. Trimming cost V 3 bases and J 4 bases, with 10 bases left between them. The CDR3 DNA is TGTGCTAGTGGTTTCGGGGGAGCAGGAAACACCATATATTTT. Translating gives CASGFGGAGNTIYF. The full variable domain, with the rest looked up from reference TRBV12-5 and TRBJ1-3, is DARVTQTPRHKVTEMGQEVTMRCQPILGHNTVFWYRQTMMQGLELLAYFRNRAPLDDSGMPKDRFSAEMPDATLATLKIQPSEPRDSAVYFCASGFGGAGNTIYFGEGSWLTVV.

The chain combines TRBV11-3 with TRBJ1-1; D is perhaps TRBD1 (6 bases). V gave up 2 bases and J gave up 1 base, with 11 bases separating them. The CDR3 consists of 15 residues. Germline V gene data show CDR1 as SGHNT and CDR2 as YENEEA. The CDR3 is CASSLTGQPNTEAFF. DNA for the CDR3: TGTGCCAGCAGCTTAACAGGGCAGCCGAACACTGAAGCTTTCTTT.

The chain recombines TRBV9 with TRBJ2-2, with 10 nucleotides matching TRBD2. Looked up from germline, CDR1 is SGDLS and CDR2 is YYNGEE. The CDR3 spans 16 residues. V shed 2 bases, J shed 2 bases, and the junction held 3 bases outside the gene matches. CDR3 bases: TGTGCCAGCAGCGTCGGACTAGCGGTAAACACCGGGGAGCTGTTTTTT. Encoded protein: CASSVGLAVNTGELFF.

The gene calls are TRBV11-3 and TRBJ2-7; TRBD2 agrees at 9 bases. The CDR3 is 15 residues long. Trimming removed 3 bases from V and 3 bases from J; junction bases left unmatched: 6. The V gene's germline CDR1 is SGHNT and CDR2 YENEEA. Here the CDR3 DNA reads TGTGCCAGCAGCTTGGGTAGCGGGAGTATCTACGAGCAGTACTTC. Protein sequence: CASSLGSGSIYEQYF.

In its sample, this clone was seen once. This chain joins TRBV27 and TRBJ2-7; 10 nucleotides match TRBD2. The germline gives CDR1 MNHEY, CDR2 SMNVEV (reference sequence). The trim removed 6 bases at V and 2 bases at J, leaving 4 bases unmatched. The CDR3 covers 14 residues. The CDR3 DNA reads TGTGCCAGCAGGTTAAGCGGGGGGGCCTACGAGCAGTACTTC. This translates into CASRLSGGAYEQYF.

The chain employs TRBV29-1 and TRBJ1-3; maybe TRBD1 (5 bases). Trimming cost V 8 bases and J 0 bases, with 11 bases left between them. Looked up from germline, CDR1 is SQVTM and CDR2 is ANQGSEA. The CDR3 has 13 residues. The CDR3 DNA reads TGCAGCATTCGACAGCACTCTGGAAACACCATATATTTT. It specifies CSIRQHSGNTIYF.

V gene TRBV27 combines with J gene TRBJ1-6; 7 nucleotides line up with TRBD1. V gave up 7 bases and J gave up 6 bases; unmatched junction bases: 6. The CDR3 consists of 14 residues. CDR1 is MNHEY and CDR2 is SMNVEV in the germline V gene (reference sequence). The CDR3 DNA reads TGTGCCAGCAACATACAGGGGCCTAATTCACCCCTCCACTTT. Protein: CASNIQGPNSPLHF.

V usage is TRBV5-1 and J usage is TRBJ2-7, with 8 bases matching TRBD1. The CDR3 is 13 amino acids. V was clipped by 3 bases and J by 5 bases; unmatched bases: 4. Looked up from germline, CDR1 is SGHRS and CDR2 is YFSETQ. The CDR3 sequence is CASSYGQGDEQYF. The CDR3 nucleotides are TGCGCCAGCAGCTACGGACAGGGTGACGAGCAGTACTTC.

V is TRBV9 and J is TRBJ1-1, with D unresolved. This CDR3 spans 14 amino acids. Between the trimmed V and J ends, which lost 3 bases and 5 bases, there was a span of 14 bases. Germline V CDR1 and CDR2: SGDLS, YYNGEE. CDR3 residues: CASSDLGRRTEAFF. The DNA of the CDR3 is TGTGCCAGCAGCGACCTTGGGCGTAGGACTGAAGCTTTCTTT.

This clone was recorded once. The CDR3 DNA reads as TGTGCCAGCAGCCTAGGGACAGGGATGGGGCCCGGGGAGCTGTTTTTT. This codes for CASSLGTGMGPGELFF. The chain recombines TRBV5-6 with TRBJ2-2, with TRBD1 matching 9 bases. The length of the CDR3 is 16 residues. Germline V gives CDR1 SGHDT, CDR2 YYEEEE. V shed 4 bases, J shed 6 bases, and the junction held 10 bases outside the gene matches.

The chain employs TRBV15 and TRBJ2-7; the match to TRBD2 covers 7 bases. V shed 0 bases and J 3 bases; nucleotides not matched to a gene: 8. Germline V CDR1 and CDR2: LNHNV, YYDKDF (reference sequence). This CDR3 spans 16 amino acids. CDR3 nucleotide sequence: TGTGCCACCAGCAGAGATGATTGGGAGGGCGTCTACGAGCAGTACTTC. As protein: CATSRDDWEGVYEQYF.

The rearrangement uses TRBV6-5 and TRBJ1-2; possibly TRBD1 for D (5 bases). Germline CDR1 and CDR2: MNHEY and SVGAGI. The CDR3 is 15 residues long. Trimming shortened V by 0 bases and J by 3 bases, and 11 bases separated the two germline ends. CDR3 nucleotide sequence: TGTGCCAGCAGTTACTCGATCGGGGGAGACTATGGCTACACCTTC. Translation: CASSYSIGGDYGYTF.